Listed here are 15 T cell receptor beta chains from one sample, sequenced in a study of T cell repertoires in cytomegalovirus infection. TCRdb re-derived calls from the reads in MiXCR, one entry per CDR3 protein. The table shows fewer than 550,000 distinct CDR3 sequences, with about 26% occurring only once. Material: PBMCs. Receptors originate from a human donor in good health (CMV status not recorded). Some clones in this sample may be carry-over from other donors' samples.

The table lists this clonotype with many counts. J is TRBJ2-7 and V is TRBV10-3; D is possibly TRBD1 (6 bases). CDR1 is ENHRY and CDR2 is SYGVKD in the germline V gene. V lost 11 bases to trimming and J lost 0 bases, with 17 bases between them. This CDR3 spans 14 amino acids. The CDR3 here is CALVPQGHSYEQYV. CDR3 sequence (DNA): TGTGCCCTAGTCCCTCAGGGGCACTCCTACGAGCAGTACGTC.

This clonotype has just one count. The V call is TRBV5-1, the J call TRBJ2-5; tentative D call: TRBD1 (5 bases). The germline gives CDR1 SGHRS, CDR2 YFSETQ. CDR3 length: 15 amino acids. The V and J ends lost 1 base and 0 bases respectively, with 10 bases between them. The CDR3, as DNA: TGCGCCAGCAGCTTGTCAGGGCCGTACCAAGAGACCCAGTACTTC. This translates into CASSLSGPYQETQYF.

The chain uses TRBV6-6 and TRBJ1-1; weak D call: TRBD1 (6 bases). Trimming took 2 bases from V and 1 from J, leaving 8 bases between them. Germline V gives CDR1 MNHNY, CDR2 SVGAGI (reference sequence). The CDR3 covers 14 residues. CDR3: CASSYTGWNTEAFF. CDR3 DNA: TGTGCCAGCAGTTACACAGGGTGGAACACTGAAGCTTTCTTT.

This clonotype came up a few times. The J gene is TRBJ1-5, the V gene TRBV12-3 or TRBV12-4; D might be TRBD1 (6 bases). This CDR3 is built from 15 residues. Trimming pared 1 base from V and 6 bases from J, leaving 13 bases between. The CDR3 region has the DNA TGTGCCAGCAGTTTAGGAGGGGGGGGGGCTCAGCCCCAGCATTTT. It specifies CASSLGGGGAQPQHF.

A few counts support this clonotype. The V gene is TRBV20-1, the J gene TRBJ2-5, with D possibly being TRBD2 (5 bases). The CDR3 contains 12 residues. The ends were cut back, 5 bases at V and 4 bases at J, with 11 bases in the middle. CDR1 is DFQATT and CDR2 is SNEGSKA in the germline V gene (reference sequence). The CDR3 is CSARTDSETQYF. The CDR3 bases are TGCAGTGCTCGTACGGACTCAGAGACCCAGTACTTC.

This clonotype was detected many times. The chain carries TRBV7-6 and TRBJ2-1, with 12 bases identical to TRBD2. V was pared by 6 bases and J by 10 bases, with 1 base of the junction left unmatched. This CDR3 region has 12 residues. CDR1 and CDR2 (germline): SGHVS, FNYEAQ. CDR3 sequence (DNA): TGTGCCAGCAGACTAGCGGGAGGAGAGCAGTTCTTC. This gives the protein CASRLAGGEQFF.

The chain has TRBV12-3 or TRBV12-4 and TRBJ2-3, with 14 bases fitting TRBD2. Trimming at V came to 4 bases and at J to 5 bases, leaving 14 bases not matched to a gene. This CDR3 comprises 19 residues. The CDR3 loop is CASSSWTSGRPVAQDTQYF. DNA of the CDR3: TGTGCCAGCAGTTCTTGGACTAGCGGGAGGCCTGTCGCCCAAGATACGCAGTATTTT.

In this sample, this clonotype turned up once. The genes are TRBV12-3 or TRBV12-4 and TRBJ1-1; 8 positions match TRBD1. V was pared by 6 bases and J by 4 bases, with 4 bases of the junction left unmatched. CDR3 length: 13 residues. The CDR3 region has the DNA TGTGCCAGCAGGGACAGGGTTCGCACTGAAGCTTTCTTT. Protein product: CASRDRVRTEAFF.

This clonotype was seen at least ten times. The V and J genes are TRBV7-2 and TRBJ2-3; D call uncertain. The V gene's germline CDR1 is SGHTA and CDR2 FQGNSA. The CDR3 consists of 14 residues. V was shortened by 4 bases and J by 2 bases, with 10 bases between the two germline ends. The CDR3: CASSSYLDTDTQYF. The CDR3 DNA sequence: TGTGCCAGCAGCTCCTATCTCGACACAGATACGCAGTATTTT.

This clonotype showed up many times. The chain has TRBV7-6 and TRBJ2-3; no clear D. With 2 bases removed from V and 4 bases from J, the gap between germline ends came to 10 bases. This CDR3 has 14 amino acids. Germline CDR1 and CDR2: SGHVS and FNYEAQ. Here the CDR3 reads CASSLSQVADTQYF. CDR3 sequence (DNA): TGTGCCAGCAGCTTAAGCCAGGTGGCAGATACGCAGTATTTT.

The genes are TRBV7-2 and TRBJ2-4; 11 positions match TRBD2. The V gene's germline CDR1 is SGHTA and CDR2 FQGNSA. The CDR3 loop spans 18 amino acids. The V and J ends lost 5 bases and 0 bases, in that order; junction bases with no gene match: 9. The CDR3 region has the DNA TGTGCCAGCAGCCCCGGGACTAGCGGATCAAGAGCCAAAAACATTCAGTACTTC. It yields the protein CASSPGTSGSRAKNIQYF.

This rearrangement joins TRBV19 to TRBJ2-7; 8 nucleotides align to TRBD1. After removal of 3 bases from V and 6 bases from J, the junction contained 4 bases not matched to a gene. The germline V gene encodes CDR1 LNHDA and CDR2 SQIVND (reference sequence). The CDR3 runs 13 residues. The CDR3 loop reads CASSMLQGGEQYV. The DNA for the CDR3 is TGTGCCAGTAGTATGTTACAGGGGGGCGAGCAGTACGTC.

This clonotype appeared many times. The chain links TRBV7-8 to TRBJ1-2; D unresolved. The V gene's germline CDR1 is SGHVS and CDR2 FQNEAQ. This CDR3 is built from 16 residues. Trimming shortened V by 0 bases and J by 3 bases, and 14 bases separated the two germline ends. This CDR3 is CASSLAPSVEYYGYTF. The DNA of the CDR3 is TGTGCCAGCAGCTTAGCGCCTTCCGTAGAATACTATGGCTACACCTTC.

The DNA for the CDR3 is TGTGCCAGCAGCACCCGGCCGGGTCTCTCCCCCAGGGAGCTGTTTTTT. Protein: CASSTRPGLSPRELFF. V and J are TRBV11-2 and TRBJ2-2; no firm D call. The CDR3 loop spans 16 amino acids. Per germline, CDR1 SGHAT and CDR2 FQNNGV. V was cut by 5 bases and J by 9 bases, with 22 bases left in between.

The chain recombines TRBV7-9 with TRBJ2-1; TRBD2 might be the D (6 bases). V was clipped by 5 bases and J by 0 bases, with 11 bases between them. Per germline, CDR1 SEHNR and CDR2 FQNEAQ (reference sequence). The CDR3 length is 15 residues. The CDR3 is CASSAAGSSYNEQFF. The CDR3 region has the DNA TGTGCCAGCAGCGCCGCGGGAAGCTCCTACAATGAGCAGTTCTTC.